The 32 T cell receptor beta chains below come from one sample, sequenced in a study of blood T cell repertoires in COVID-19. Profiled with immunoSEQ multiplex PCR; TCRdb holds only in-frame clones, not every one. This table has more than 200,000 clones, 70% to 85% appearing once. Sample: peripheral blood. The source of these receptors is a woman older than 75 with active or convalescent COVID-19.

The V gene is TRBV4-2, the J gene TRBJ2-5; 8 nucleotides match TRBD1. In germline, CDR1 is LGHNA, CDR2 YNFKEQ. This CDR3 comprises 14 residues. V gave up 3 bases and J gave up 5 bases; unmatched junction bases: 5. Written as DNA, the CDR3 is TGTGCCAGCAGCCATGTTGGACAGGGCGAGACCCAGTACTTC. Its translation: CASSHVGQGETQYF.

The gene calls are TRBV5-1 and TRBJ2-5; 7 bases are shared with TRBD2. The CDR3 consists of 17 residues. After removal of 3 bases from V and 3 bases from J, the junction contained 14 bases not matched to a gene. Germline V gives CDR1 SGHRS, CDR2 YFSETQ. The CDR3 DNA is TGCGCCAGCAGCTCCGCACGGGGGGTGGCAGGAGAAGAGACCCAGTACTTC. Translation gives CASSSARGVAGEETQYF. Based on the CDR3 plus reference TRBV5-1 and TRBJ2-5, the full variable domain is KAGVTQTPRYLIKTRGQQVTLSCSPISGHRSVSWYQQTPGQGLQFLFEYFSETQRNKGNFPGRFSGRQFSNSRSEMNVSTLELGDSALYLCASSSARGVAGEETQYFGPGTRLLVL.

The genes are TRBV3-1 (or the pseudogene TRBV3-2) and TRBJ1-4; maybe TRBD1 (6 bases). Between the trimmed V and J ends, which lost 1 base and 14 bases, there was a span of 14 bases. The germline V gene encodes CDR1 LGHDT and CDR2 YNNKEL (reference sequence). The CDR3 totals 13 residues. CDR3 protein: CASSQGMIQGLFF. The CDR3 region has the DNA TGTGCCAGCAGCCAAGGGATGATCCAGGGGCTGTTTTTT.

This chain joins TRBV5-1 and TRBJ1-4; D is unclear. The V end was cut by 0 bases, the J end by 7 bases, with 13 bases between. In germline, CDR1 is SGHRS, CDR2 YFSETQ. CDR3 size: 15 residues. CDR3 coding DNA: TGCGCCAGCAGCTTGGGGACTGCGGGTAGTGAAAAACTGTTTTTT. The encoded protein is CASSLGTAGSEKLFF. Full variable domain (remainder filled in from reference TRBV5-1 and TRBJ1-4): KAGVTQTPRYLIKTRGQQVTLSCSPISGHRSVSWYQQTPGQGLQFLFEYFSETQRNKGNFPGRFSGRQFSNSRSEMNVSTLELGDSALYLCASSLGTAGSEKLFFGSGTQLSVL.

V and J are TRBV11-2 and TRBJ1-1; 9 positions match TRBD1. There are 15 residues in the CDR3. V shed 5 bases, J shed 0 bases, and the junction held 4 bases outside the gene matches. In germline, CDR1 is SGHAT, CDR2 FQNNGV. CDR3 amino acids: CASSVQGAMNTEAFF. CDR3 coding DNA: TGTGCCAGCAGCGTACAGGGGGCGATGAACACTGAAGCTTTCTTT.

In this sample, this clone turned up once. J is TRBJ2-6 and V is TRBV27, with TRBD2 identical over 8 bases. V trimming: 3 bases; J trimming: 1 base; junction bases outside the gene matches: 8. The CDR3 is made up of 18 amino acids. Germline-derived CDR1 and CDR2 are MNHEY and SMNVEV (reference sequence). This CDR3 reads CASSFLGGEWSGANVLTF. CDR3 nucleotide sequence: TGTGCCAGCAGTTTCCTCGGGGGGGAATGGTCTGGGGCCAACGTCCTGACTTTC.

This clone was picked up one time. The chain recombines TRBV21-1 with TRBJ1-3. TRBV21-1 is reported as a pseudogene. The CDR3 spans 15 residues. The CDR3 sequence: CASSPWGGSGNTIYF. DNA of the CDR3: TGTGCCAGCAGCCCCTGGGGAGGCTCTGGAAACACCATATATTTT.

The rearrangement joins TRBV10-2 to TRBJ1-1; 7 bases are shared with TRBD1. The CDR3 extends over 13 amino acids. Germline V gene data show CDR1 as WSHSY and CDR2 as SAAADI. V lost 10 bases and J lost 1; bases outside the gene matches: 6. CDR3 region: CATSGQSNTEAFF. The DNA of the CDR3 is TGCGCCACGTCGGGACAGTCGAACACTGAAGCTTTCTTT.

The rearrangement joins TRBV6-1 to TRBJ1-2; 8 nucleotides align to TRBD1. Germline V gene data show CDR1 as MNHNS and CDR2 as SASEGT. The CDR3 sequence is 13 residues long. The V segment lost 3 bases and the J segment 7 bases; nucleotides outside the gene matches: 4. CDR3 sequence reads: CASSDDRGGGYTF. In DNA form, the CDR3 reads TGTGCCAGCAGTGACGACAGGGGCGGTGGCTACACCTTC.

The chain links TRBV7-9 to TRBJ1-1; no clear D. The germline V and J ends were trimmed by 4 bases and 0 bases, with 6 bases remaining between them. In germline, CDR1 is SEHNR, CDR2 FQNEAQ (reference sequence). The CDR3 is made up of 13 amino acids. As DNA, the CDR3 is TGTGCCAGCAGCTCTAGAATGAACACTGAAGCTTTCTTT. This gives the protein CASSSRMNTEAFF. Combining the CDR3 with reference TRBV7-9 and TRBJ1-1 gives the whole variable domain DTGVSQNPRHKITKRGQNVTFRCDPISEHNRLYWYRQTLGQGPEFLTYFQNEAQLEKSRLLSDRFSAERPKGSFSTLEIQRTEQGDSAMYLCASSSRMNTEAFFGQGTRLTVV.

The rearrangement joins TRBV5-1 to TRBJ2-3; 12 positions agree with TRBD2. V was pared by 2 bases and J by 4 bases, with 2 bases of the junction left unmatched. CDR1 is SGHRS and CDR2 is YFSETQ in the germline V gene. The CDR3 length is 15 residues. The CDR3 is CASSFTSGGPDTQYF. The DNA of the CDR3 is TGCGCCAGCAGCTTCACTAGCGGGGGGCCAGATACGCAGTATTTT.

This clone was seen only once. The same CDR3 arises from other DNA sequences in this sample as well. The DNA for the CDR3 is TGTGCCATCAGGGAACAGGGGGCCGATGGCTACACCTTC. Amino acids: CAIREQGADGYTF. V and J are TRBV10-3 and TRBJ1-2; 9 bases map to TRBD1. V shed 6 bases, J shed 6 bases, and the junction held 5 bases outside the gene matches. CDR3 length equals 13 residues. Germline-derived CDR1 and CDR2 are ENHRY and SYGVKD.

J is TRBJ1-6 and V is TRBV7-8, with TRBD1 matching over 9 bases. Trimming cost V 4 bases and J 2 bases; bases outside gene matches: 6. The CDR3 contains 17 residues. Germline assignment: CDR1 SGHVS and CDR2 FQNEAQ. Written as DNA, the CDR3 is TGTGCCAGCAGCTCCCGACAGGGGGTAGCCTATAATTCACCCCTCCACTTT. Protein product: CASSSRQGVAYNSPLHF.

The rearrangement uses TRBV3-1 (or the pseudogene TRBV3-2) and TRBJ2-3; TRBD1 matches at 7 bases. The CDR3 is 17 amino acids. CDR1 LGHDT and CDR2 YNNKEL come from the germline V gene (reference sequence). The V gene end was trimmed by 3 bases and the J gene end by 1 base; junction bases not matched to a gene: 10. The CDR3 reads CASSHSSTGSGTDTQYF. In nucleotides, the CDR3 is TGTGCCAGCAGCCACTCCTCGACAGGGAGCGGCACAGATACGCAGTATTTT.

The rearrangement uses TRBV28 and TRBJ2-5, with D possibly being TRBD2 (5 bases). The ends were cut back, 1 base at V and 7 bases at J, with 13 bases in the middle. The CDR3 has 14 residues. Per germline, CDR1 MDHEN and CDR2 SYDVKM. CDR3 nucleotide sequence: TGTGCCAGCAGTTTATTCCCAGGACGGGGGACCCAGTACTTC. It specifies CASSLFPGRGTQYF.

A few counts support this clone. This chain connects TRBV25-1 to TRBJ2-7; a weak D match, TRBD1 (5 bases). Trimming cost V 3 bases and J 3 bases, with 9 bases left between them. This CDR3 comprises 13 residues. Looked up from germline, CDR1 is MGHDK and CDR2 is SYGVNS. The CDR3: CASSDRVRYEQYF. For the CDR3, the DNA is TGTGCCAGCAGTGACAGGGTCCGCTACGAGCAGTACTTC.

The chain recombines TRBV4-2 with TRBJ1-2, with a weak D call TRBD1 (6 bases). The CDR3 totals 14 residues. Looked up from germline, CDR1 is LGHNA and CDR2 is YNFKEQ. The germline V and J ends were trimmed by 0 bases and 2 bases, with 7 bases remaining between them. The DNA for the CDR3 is TGTGCCAGCAGCCAAGAGAGGGGGAACTATGGCTACACCTTC. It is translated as CASSQERGNYGYTF.

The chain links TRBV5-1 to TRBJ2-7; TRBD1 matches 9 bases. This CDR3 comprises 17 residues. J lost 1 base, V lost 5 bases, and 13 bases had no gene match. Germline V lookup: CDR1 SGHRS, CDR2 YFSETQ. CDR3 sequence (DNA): TGCGCCAGCAGTTATTCCACCGGGACAGGGAGTTCCTACGAGCAGTACTTC. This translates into CASSYSTGTGSSYEQYF.

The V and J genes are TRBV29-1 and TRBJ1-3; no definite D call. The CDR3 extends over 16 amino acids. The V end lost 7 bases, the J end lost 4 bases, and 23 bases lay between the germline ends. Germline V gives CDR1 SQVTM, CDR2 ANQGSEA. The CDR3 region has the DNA TGCAGCGCAGCGGAGAGTTCCTACAACAGCGGAAACACCATATATTTT. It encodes CSAAESSYNSGNTIYF. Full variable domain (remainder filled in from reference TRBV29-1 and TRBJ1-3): SAVISQKPSRDICQRGTSLTIQCQVDSQVTMMFWYRQQPGQSLTLIATANQGSEATYESGFVIDKFPISRPNLTFSTLTVSNMSPEDSSIYLCSAAESSYNSGNTIYFGEGSWLTVV.

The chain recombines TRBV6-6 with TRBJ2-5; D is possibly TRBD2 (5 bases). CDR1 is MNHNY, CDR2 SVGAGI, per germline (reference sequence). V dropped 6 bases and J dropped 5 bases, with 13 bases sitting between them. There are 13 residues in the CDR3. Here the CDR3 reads CASSIRERETQYF. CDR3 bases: TGTGCCAGCAGCATCCGGGAACGCGAGACCCAGTACTTC.

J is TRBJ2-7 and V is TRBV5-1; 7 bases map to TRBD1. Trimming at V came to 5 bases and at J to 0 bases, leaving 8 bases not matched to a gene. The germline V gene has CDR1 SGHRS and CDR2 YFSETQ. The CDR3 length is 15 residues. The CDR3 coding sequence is TGCGCCAGCAGGGTGGGACAGCTGAGCTCCTACGAGCAGTACTTC. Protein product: CASRVGQLSSYEQYF.

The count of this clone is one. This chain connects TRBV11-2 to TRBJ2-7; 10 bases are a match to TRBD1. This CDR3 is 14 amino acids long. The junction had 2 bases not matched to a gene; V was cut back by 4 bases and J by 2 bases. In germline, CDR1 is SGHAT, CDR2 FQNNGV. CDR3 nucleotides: TGTGCCAGCAGCTCGGACAGGGGGACCTACGAGCAGTACTTC. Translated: CASSSDRGTYEQYF. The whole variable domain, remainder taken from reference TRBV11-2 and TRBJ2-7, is EAGVAQSPRYKIIEKRQSVAFWCNPISGHATLYWYQQILGQGPKLLIQFQNNGVVDDSQLPKDRFSAERLKGVDSTLKIQPAKLEDSAVYLCASSSDRGTYEQYFGPGTRLTVT.

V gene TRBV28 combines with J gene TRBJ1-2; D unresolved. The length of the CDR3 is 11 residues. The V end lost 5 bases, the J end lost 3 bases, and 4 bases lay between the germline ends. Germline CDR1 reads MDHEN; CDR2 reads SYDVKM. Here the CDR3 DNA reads TGTGCCAGCAGTCCGGACTATGGCTACACCTTC. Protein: CASSPDYGYTF.

This CDR3 reads CASSFGQGWETQYF. The CDR3 bases are TGTGCCAGCAGCTTTGGTCAGGGGTGGGAGACCCAGTACTTC. The V gene is TRBV7-2, the J gene TRBJ2-5; D may be TRBD1 (6 bases). With 3 bases removed from V and 5 bases from J, the gap between germline ends came to 13 bases. In germline, CDR1 is SGHTA, CDR2 FQGNSA. This CDR3 is 14 amino acids long.

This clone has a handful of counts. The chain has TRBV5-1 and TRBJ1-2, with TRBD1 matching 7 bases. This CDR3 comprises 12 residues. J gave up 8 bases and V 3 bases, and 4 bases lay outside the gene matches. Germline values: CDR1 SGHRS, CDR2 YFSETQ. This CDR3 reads CASSYDREGYTF. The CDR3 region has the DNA TGCGCCAGCAGCTATGACAGGGAGGGCTACACCTTC.

The CDR3 here is CASSSPSGQVDSPLHF. The CDR3 DNA reads as TGTGCCAGCAGCTCCCCCTCGGGACAGGTGGATTCACCCCTCCACTTT. The chain is built from TRBV7-9 and TRBJ1-6; 8 nucleotides line up with TRBD1. V gave up 4 bases and J gave up 8 bases; unmatched junction bases: 10. The CDR3 length is 16 residues. Per germline, CDR1 SEHNR and CDR2 FQNEAQ (reference sequence).

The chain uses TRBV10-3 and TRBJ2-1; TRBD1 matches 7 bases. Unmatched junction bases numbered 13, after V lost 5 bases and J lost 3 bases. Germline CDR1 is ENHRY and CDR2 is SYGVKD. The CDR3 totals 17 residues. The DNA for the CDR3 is TGTGCCATCAGTTCTTCCGAGGGGGCCCAGTTCTACAATGAGCAGTTCTTC. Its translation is CAISSSEGAQFYNEQFF.

The CDR3 sequence is CASSSDRVFSYEQYF. The CDR3 DNA sequence: TGTGCCAGCAGCTCGGACAGGGTCTTCTCCTACGAGCAGTACTTC. This chain links TRBV7-8 with TRBJ2-7; 8 nucleotides match TRBD1. The CDR3 runs 15 residues. Looked up from germline, CDR1 is SGHVS and CDR2 is FQNEAQ. J was trimmed by 0 bases and V by 4 bases; bases with no gene match: 5.

CDR3 bases: TGTGCCAGCAGCTTATACAGGGGGGACACTGAAGCTTTCTTT. It encodes CASSLYRGDTEAFF. The chain is built from TRBV5-4 and TRBJ1-1; 8 bases align to TRBD1. Trimming took 2 bases from V and 3 from J; bases not matched to a gene: 3. This CDR3 region has 14 residues. The germline V gene encodes CDR1 SGHNT and CDR2 YYREEE (reference sequence).

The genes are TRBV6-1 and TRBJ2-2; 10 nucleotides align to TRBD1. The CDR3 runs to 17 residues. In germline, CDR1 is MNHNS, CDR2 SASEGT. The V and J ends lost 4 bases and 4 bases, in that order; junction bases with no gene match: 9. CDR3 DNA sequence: TGTGCCAGCAGTGTTCGACCGGGACAGGGGACCACCGGGGAGCTGTTTTTT. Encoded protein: CASSVRPGQGTTGELFF.

The chain's CDR3 is CASSMSEMDRGAPLGGYTF. The CDR3, as DNA: TGTGCCAGTAGTATGTCCGAGATGGACCGCGGGGCGCCATTAGGTGGCTACACCTTC. V gene TRBV19 combines with J gene TRBJ1-2, with D maybe TRBD1 (5 bases). V was cut by 3 bases and J by 7 bases, with 30 bases left in between. From germline, CDR1 is LNHDA and CDR2 SQIVND (reference sequence). This CDR3 has 19 amino acids.

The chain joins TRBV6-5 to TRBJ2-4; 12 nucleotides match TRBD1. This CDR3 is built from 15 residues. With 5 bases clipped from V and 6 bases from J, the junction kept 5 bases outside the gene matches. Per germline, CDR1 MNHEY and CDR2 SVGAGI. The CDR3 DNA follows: TGTGCCAGCAGTCGGGACAGGGGGCCCCCAAACATTCAGTACTTC. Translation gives CASSRDRGPPNIQYF.